This T cell receptor beta chain was identified in a study of blood T cells in healthy people across ages (dated by TCRdb to 2014 to 2015). For the wider study: In model experiments, template switching captured about one uniquely barcoded TCR beta cDNA molecule for every two T cells. Using deep sequencing normalized with unique cDNA molecular identifiers, the study measured how TCR beta repertoire diversity changes with age. The donors were split into four age groups: young (average around 15 years), middle-aged (about 40), aged (roughly 68) and long-lived (roughly 88). To avoid experimental bias, donors of different ages were distributed randomly across sequencing lanes. The study analyzed two additional independent replicas of 1 million unique cDNA reads from the same blood draw for two donors, one aged 18 to 29 and one aged 80 or older. On the study overall, not on this receptor specifically: Donor CMV infection status was unknown, potentially confounding age-related changes in expanded clonotypes. Estimates of total diversity from one million sequenced T cells were regarded as lower bounds and underestimates. The long-lived group showed more naive CD4+ T cells, fewer expanded clones and increased TCR diversity than the aged group, suggesting age selection. A strong correlation was found between observed TCR beta diversity and the percentage of naive T cells measured by flow cytometry. Observed TCR beta diversity per million T cells fell roughly linearly with age, and a significant reduction was already apparent by age about 38. Conclusive comparison of naive and antigen-experienced compartments was prevented by the profiling of bulk unsorted PBMCs.

The library was built by means of 5' RACE. Sequencing was performed on an Illumina HiSeq 2500. The second PCR ran for about 7 to 11 cycles and used a J-beta primer mix along with a sample-barcoded 5' primer. A unique molecular identifier was introduced onto each TCR beta cDNA molecule by a template-switch 5' adaptor carrying 12 random nucleotides. Each sample yielded at least 2.5 million CDR3-containing paired-end reads. First-strand cDNA was synthesized from all RNA with the Mint cDNA synthesis kit, primed by a TRBC-specific oligonucleotide. All cDNA was treated with uracil-DNA glycosylase and then went through a first 18-cycle PCR with the universal primers M1SS and BC2_uni_R. In the paper's pipeline: For normalization, 1 million high-quality reads were randomly selected from each sample, with every read carrying a distinct molecular identifier. Reads sharing molecular identifiers were discarded rather than binned into consensus sequences. MiTCR, with a Q25 quality threshold and the strictest error-elimination algorithm, was used for CDR3 identification, clonotype clustering and error correction. Lower-bound total TCR beta diversity was estimated with a nonparametric unseen species model using Euler transformation. The raw public data were reprocessed by TCRdb itself: fastp quality trimming at Q25, MiXCR clonotype calling, in-frame beta chains only. When rows share a CDR3 protein, they turn into one entry using the most common DNA and genes. TCRdb's processing, not the authors', yielded these V and J calls. For this sample there are about 1.7 million distinct CDR3 sequences; 28% appear just once. 7.7% of the sample lies in the top ten.

The 35 to 40 donors, aged roughly 6 to 95 years, were systemically healthy Caucasian individuals from Russia. Each donor gave ten milliliters of peripheral blood, collected into EDTA-treated Vacutainer tubes. Ficoll-Paque density-gradient centrifugation was used to isolate PBMCs, with at least 7 million per sample. Total RNA, at least 6 micrograms per sample, was extracted from PBMCs with Trizol reagent. Naive CD45RAhigh/CD27high T cell percentages were measured by flow cytometry on a PBMC aliquot from every donor. On this clonotype: The antigen it recognizes is unknown. Possible read error: a much larger clone is one base away.

CDR1 MGHDK and CDR2 SYGVNS were looked up in the germline V gene. The CDR3 numbers 13 residues from cysteine through phenylalanine. Only the CDR3 part of the read is kept: 39 bases, read in frame from the first base. The sequence joins TRBV25-1 to TRBJ2-5; no D gene call is confident. Matching the DNA end better, TRBJ2-7 makes the J call doubtful. The TCR was taken from a woman under 40 in good health. Sequenced material: blood. The nucleotide sequence reads as follows: TGTGCCAGCAGGGAATTTGATCAGCGCGAGCAGTACTTC. This codes for CASREFDQREQYF.